A selection of T cell receptor beta chains follows, all from one sample in a study of T cells in Graves' hyperthyroidism and ophthalmopathy. TCRdb re-derived calls from the multiplex PCR reads in MiXCR, one entry per CDR3 protein. This sample has under 700,000 distinct CDR3 sequences, with roughly 46% found just once. The sequencing input was peripheral blood or thyroid tissue (not recorded which). The source is a woman aged 18-29 years with Graves' hyperthyroidism. The CDR3 runs from the conserved cysteine through the conserved F or W. The D gene is left open where the match is weak. Expanded clones are given a class, and other clones once, few, many or no size at all.

j_call clone_size d_call v_call cdr3_nt cdr3_aa
TRBJ1-2 NA NA TRBV6-5 TGTGCCAGCAACTCCCCGACGGGTGGCTACACCTTC CASNSPTGGYTF
TRBJ1-4 once NA TRBV20-1 TGCAGTGCTAGAGATCTTCGGGAAAAACTGTTTTTT CSARDLREKLFF
TRBJ2-6 NA TRBD1 TRBV29-1 TGCAGCGCAGCCGGGACAGGGGACTATGGCTACAGCTCTGGGGCCAACGTCCTGACTTTC CSAAGTGDYGYSSGANVLTF
TRBJ2-7 NA NA TRBV15 TGTGCCACCAGCAGAGATCTGAGCGCGAGCTACGAGCAGTACTTC CATSRDLSASYEQYF
TRBJ1-3 few NA TRBV25-1 TGTGCCAGCAGTCTTCACCGGGTTCCTCCCGGTGGAAACACCATATATTTT CASSLHRVPPGGNTIYF
TRBJ1-1 NA NA TRBV2 TGTGCCAGCAGTGAAAAGCGGGAGAACACTGAAGCTTTCTTT CASSEKRENTEAFF
TRBJ2-7 NA NA TRBV10-3 TGTGCCATCAGTGAGTCGATGGGCCGCGAGCAGTACTTC CAISESMGREQYF
TRBJ1-5 NA NA TRBV2 TGTGCTGCTGAAGCGGGGAGCAATCAGCCCCAGCATTTT CAAEAGSNQPQHF
TRBJ2-7 NA TRBD2 TRBV5-1 TGCGCCAGCAGCCCCCTGGCGACTAGCGGCTCCTACGAGCAGTACTTC CASSPLATSGSYEQYF
TRBJ1-5 NA NA TRBV2 TGTGCCAGCAGTGCCCCTCAAGGGTCTACTTGGCCCCAGCATTTT CASSAPQGSTWPQHF
TRBJ1-3 NA NA TRBV7-2 TGTGCCAGCAGCACCCTCGGAGCCGCTGGAAACACCATATATTTT CASSTLGAAGNTIYF
TRBJ1-2 many NA TRBV15 TGTGCCACCAGCAGAGATGGTCTCAGGGGAGCCTATGGCTACACCTTC CATSRDGLRGAYGYTF
TRBJ1-5 NA NA TRBV12-3/TRBV12-4 TGTGCCAGTGGAAGGACAGTCAGTCAGCCCCAGCATTTT CASGRTVSQPQHF
TRBJ1-1 many NA TRBV2 TGTGCCAGCAGTGAAGTTGTGGGGCAAGGGGCTTTCTTT CASSEVVGQGAFF
TRBJ1-1 many NA TRBV19 TGTGCCAGTAGGAGGCCGGGCACTGAAGCTTTCTTT CASRRPGTEAFF
TRBJ2-7 NA NA TRBV10-3 TGTGCCATCACCGAGGGGAGGTCGTACTTC CAITEGRSYF
TRBJ1-1 NA NA TRBV14 TGTGCCAGCAGGCTAGGGGGCACTGAAGCTTTCTTT CASRLGGTEAFF
TRBJ2-5 NA NA TRBV19 TGTGCCAGTATTAACGGGACTGGGGAAGGAACCCAGTACTTC CASINGTGEGTQYF